This TCR beta chain originates from a study of blood T cell repertoires in COVID-19. Study background: Researchers got acute and convalescent COVID-19 samples from the United States, Italy and Spain.

Authors' analysis steps: The authors estimated nucleated cell counts from reference gene primer amplification. Clones were read by immunoSEQ multiplex PCR, and TCRdb kept only the in-frame ones, dropping some. D and trimming were read from the DNA, whereas the V and J calls and clone size are those reported in that table. The sample includes around 180,000 clones, about 84% of them seen just once. The study drew participants aged about 18 to 89 years from 24 US areas. Clinical histories supplied by participants themselves formed the basis of cohort assignment. V was cut by 0 bases and J by 7 bases, with 19 bases left in between. The V gene's germline CDR1 is LGHDT and CDR2 YNNKEL (reference sequence). The CDR3 is made up of 16 amino acids.

The genes are TRBV3-1 (or the pseudogene TRBV3-2) and TRBJ2-7; perhaps TRBD1 as D (5 bases). Sequencing used PBMCs or T cells enriched from blood (not recorded which). This TCR was sampled from a woman aged 30 to 39 who had recovered from COVID-19. CDR3 amino acids: CASSQEVPTGVSEQYF. The CDR3 DNA sequence: TGTGCCAGCAGCCAAGAAGTCCCAACAGGCGTTTCGGAGCAGTACTTC.